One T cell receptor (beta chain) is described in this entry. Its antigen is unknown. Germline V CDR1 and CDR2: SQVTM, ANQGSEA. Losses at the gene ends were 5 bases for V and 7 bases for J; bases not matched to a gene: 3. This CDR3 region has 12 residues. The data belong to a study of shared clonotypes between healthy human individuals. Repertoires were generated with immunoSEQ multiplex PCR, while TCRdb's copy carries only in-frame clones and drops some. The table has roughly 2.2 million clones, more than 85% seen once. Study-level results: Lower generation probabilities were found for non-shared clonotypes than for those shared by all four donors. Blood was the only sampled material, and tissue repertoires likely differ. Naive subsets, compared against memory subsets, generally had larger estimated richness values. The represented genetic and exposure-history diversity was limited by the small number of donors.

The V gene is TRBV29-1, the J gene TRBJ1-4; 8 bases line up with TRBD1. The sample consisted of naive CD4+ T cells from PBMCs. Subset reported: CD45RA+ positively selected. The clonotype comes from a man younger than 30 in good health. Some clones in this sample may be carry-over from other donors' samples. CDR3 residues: CSVRDRGEKLFF. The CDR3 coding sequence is TGCAGCGTTCGAGACAGGGGTGAAAAACTGTTTTTT. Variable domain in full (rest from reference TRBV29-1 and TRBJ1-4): SAVISQKPSRDICQRGTSLTIQCQVDSQVTMMFWYRQQPGQSLTLIATANQGSEATYESGFVIDKFPISRPNLTFSTLTVSNMSPEDSSIYLCSVRDRGEKLFFGSGTQLSVL.